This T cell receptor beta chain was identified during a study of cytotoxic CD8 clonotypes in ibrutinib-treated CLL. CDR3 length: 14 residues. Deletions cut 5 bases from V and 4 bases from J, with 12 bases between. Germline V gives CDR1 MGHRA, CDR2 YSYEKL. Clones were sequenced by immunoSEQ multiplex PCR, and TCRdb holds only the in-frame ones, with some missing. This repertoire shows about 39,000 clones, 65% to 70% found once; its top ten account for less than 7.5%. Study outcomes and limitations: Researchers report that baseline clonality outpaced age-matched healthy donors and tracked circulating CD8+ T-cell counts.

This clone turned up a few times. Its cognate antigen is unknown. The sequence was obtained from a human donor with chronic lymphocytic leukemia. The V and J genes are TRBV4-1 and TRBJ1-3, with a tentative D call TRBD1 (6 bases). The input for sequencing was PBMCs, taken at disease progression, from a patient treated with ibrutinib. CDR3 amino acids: CASSSRTAGNTIYF. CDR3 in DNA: TGCGCCAGCAGCTCCCGGACAGCGGGAAACACCATATATTTT.